This T cell receptor beta chain was documented in a study of T cells expressing NK-cell markers. Whole-study findings and limits: In four donors, these clonotypes also led the CD3+CD56-NKG2C+ fraction. What remained unclear was the HCMV specificity of expanded NKG2C+ T cell clones. NKG2C+ dominant clonotype frequencies in five to seven donors were about 1.0-8% of CD8+ T cells.

The CDR3 extends over 14 amino acids. The germline V gene encodes CDR1 SGHKS and CDR2 YYEKEE (reference sequence). Note on this clonotype: Its specificity is not known.

One entry per CDR3 protein, without DNA, is what TCRdb gives after re-calling the 5' RACE reads. The sample includes 150,000 to 180,000 distinct CDR3 sequences. The source material was blood T cells: a sorted CD56 or NKG2C T cell subset, CD4+ or CD8+ T cells, or bulk PBMC T cells (not recorded which). The chain couples TRBV5-5 to TRBJ1-2; without DNA, the TCRdb call of TRBD1 cannot be checked. The source of this sequence is a woman aged 45-59 years in good health. CDR3 loop: CASSLDRGPYGYTF.